This T cell receptor (beta chain) was observed in a study of cytotoxic CD8 clonotypes in ibrutinib-treated CLL. Study-level information: Overall, about 25 responses were partial and 2 complete; following median about 68 months, around 15 patients stayed remitted and 12 progressed. Findings of the study overall: The study found baseline clonality above age-matched healthy donors, tracking circulating CD8+ T-cell counts. On treatment, the uncommon public clonotypes contracted or remained stable.

The CDR3 sequence is 11 residues long. CDR1 is SGHTS and CDR2 is YDEGEE in the germline V gene. V shed 7 bases and J shed 6 bases, with 11 bases lying between them. Profiling relied on immunoSEQ multiplex PCR, and the TCRdb table lists in-frame clones only, not all of them. The sample has about 50,000 clones; approximately 87% are singletons. A word on this clone: The antigen is unknown.

V usage is TRBV5-8 and J usage is TRBJ2-7; possibly TRBD1 or TRBD2 for D (6 bases each). The material was PBMCs, obtained after 24 months of ibrutinib treatment. The clonotype originates from a human donor with chronic lymphocytic leukemia. CDR3 DNA sequence: TGTGCCAGCTTCGAGGGGGGCGAGCAGTACTTC. Its protein product is CASFEGGEQYF.